These 22 T cell receptor beta chains were sequenced from one sample in a study of beta chain features in type 1 diabetes. Sequenced material consisted of expressed TCRB transcripts (all of the isolated RNA was reverse transcribed). This table comes from immunoSEQ multiplex PCR, and its TCRdb copy is limited to in-frame clones, with some not included. Of around 330,000 clones listed, about 10% are singletons. The sample consisted of naive CD4+ T cells from blood. The receptors here all came from a woman younger than 45 in good health.

This clone was seen a few times. The V gene is TRBV7-8, the J gene TRBJ2-2; 7 bases agree with TRBD2. The V gene end was trimmed by 2 bases and the J gene end by 8 bases; junction bases not matched to a gene: 14. This CDR3 has 17 residues. Per germline, CDR1 SGHVS and CDR2 FQNEAQ. The DNA for the CDR3 is TGTGCCAGCAGCTTATCCCTCAGCGGGATCCCCGGGGGGGAGCTGTTTTTT. This translates into CASSLSLSGIPGGELFF.

The CDR3 DNA follows: TGTGCCAGCAGAGGGACTAGCGGGAACTACGAGCAGTACTTC. The encoded protein is CASRGTSGNYEQYF. J is TRBJ2-7 and V is TRBV6-5; 13 positions agree with TRBD2. The CDR3 has 14 residues. V lost 6 bases to trimming and J lost 3 bases; unmatched junction nucleotides: 2. CDR1 and CDR2 from the germline V gene are MNHEY and SVGAGI.

A note on this clone: Other DNA sequences in the sample encode the same CDR3. The rearrangement uses TRBV5-1 and TRBJ2-5; 7 bases line up with TRBD2. CDR3 size: 15 residues. From germline, CDR1 is SGHRS and CDR2 YFSETQ. V shed 2 bases, J shed 0 bases, and the junction held 4 bases outside the gene matches. DNA of the CDR3: TGCGCCAGCAGCTTAGGGCTAGCGGACCAAGAGACCCAGTACTTC. This sequence encodes CASSLGLADQETQYF.

About this clone itself: This sample includes further DNA sequences coding for the same CDR3. The rearrangement uses TRBV18 and TRBJ2-5; 7 positions match TRBD1. V was clipped by 2 bases and J by 1 base; unmatched bases: 1. Germline assignment: CDR1 KGHSH and CDR2 LQKENI. The CDR3 has 14 residues. The chain's CDR3 is CASSPDRAQETQYF. CDR3 sequence (DNA): TGTGCCAGCTCACCAGACAGGGCCCAAGAGACCCAGTACTTC.

This clone was seen more than once but under ten times. The chain recombines TRBV7-2 with TRBJ2-3; D possibly corresponds to TRBD2 (6 bases). Trimming pared 1 base from V and 10 bases from J, leaving 18 bases between. This CDR3 is 15 amino acids long. From germline, CDR1 is SGHTA and CDR2 FQGNSA. The CDR3 DNA reads as TGTGCCAGCAGCTTAGTCGGGGAGGACAAGATGGCGCAGTATTTT. Amino acid sequence: CASSLVGEDKMAQYF. The full variable domain, its missing parts supplied by reference TRBV7-2 and TRBJ2-3, is GAGVSQSPSNKVTEKGKDVELRCDPISGHTALYWYRQSLGQGLEFLIYFQGNSAPDKSGLPSDRFSAERTGGSVSTLTIQRTQQEDSAVYLCASSLVGEDKMAQYFGPGTRLTVL.

This clone was seen more than once but under ten times. V and J are TRBV6-6 and TRBJ2-7, with D possibly matching TRBD2 (6 bases). The germline V gene encodes CDR1 MNHNY and CDR2 SVGAGI (reference sequence). The CDR3 runs 12 residues. Trimming shortened V by 7 bases and J by 0 bases, and 7 bases separated the two germline ends. The CDR3 coding sequence is TGTGCCAGCACTAGCGACTCCTACGAGCAGTACTTC. This gives the protein CASTSDSYEQYF.

The V and J genes are TRBV27 and TRBJ2-7; 11 bases agree with TRBD2. After removal of 6 bases from V and 7 bases from J, the junction contained 14 bases not matched to a gene. This CDR3 comprises 16 residues. CDR1 and CDR2 from the germline V gene are MNHEY and SMNVEV (reference sequence). CDR3 in DNA: TGTGCCAGCAGCCCATCAATAGCGGGAGGGCGCCTAGAGCAGTACTTC. Translated: CASSPSIAGGRLEQYF.

The rearrangement joins TRBV7-8 to TRBJ2-5; no clear D gene. With 2 bases removed from V and 2 bases from J, the gap between germline ends came to 12 bases. This CDR3 has 15 amino acids. CDR1 is SGHVS and CDR2 is FQNEAQ in the germline V gene. In DNA, the CDR3 is TGTGCCAGCAGCTTACGACAAAATATACAAGAGACCCAGTACTTC. It is translated as CASSLRQNIQETQYF.

This clone was seen ten or more times. The gene calls are TRBV29-1 and TRBJ2-5; TRBD1 is a possible D gene (6 bases). The CDR3 consists of 11 residues. Looked up from germline, CDR1 is SQVTM and CDR2 is ANQGSEA. Trimming removed 4 bases from V and 4 bases from J, with 7 bases in between. CDR3 amino acids: CSVGQAETQYF. The CDR3 nucleotides are TGCAGCGTTGGACAGGCAGAGACCCAGTACTTC.

The sample holds a few counts of this clone. The chain has TRBV28 and TRBJ2-7, with D possibly matching TRBD2 (6 bases). Germline V gene sequence: CDR1 MDHEN, CDR2 SYDVKM. Trimming shortened V by 3 bases and J by 3 bases, and 18 bases separated the two germline ends. This CDR3 comprises 16 residues. CDR3 sequence reads: CASSFFGGEADYEQYF. DNA of the CDR3: TGTGCCAGCAGTTTTTTTGGTGGGGAGGCCGACTACGAGCAGTACTTC.

The rearrangement links TRBV5-4 to TRBJ2-1, with 10 positions matching TRBD2. Germline CDR1 is SGHNT and CDR2 is YYREEE (reference sequence). The CDR3 contains 17 residues. The J segment lost 7 bases and the V segment lost 4 bases, leaving 14 bases of the junction unmatched. CDR3 in DNA: TGTGCCAGCAGCATGGCCGTTGGGGCTAGCGGGAGTAATGAGCAGTTCTTC. Amino acids: CASSMAVGASGSNEQFF. The variable domain in full, with the rest retrieved from reference TRBV5-4 and TRBJ2-1, is ETGVTQSPTHLIKTRGQQVTLRCSSQSGHNTVSWYQQALGQGPQFIFQYYREEENGRGNFPPRFSGLQFPNYSSELNVNALELDDSALYLCASSMAVGASGSNEQFFGPGTRLTVL.

The V call is TRBV7-6, the J call TRBJ2-3, with D possibly being TRBD1 (5 bases). The CDR3 covers 17 residues. Germline-derived CDR1 and CDR2 are SGHVS and FNYEAQ. The ends were cut back, 4 bases at V and 0 bases at J, with 17 bases in the middle. The CDR3, as DNA: TGTGCCAGCAGCTCCCACCAACGGACACGTAGCACAGATACGCAGTATTTT. This sequence encodes CASSSHQRTRSTDTQYF.

The V gene is TRBV7-6, the J gene TRBJ1-2; D call uncertain. This CDR3 is 16 amino acids long. The ends were cut back, 1 base at V and 8 bases at J, with 20 bases in the middle. The V gene's germline CDR1 is SGHVS and CDR2 FNYEAQ. The CDR3 region has the DNA TGTGCCAGCAGCTTAGGGAACCTCGACTCAACGGGGGGCTACACCTTC. Protein sequence: CASSLGNLDSTGGYTF. The whole variable domain, filled in from reference TRBV7-6 and TRBJ1-2, reads GAGVSQSPRYKVTKRGQDVALRCDPISGHVSLYWYRQALGQGPEFLTYFNYEAQQDKSGLPNDRFSAERPEGSISTLTIQRTEQRDSAMYRCASSLGNLDSTGGYTFGSGTRLTVV.

In its sample, this clone was seen a few times. Other nucleotide sequences from this sample produce the same CDR3. This chain joins TRBV4-2 and TRBJ2-7; TRBD1 aligns across 7 bases. This CDR3 has 15 residues. V trimming: 1 base; J trimming: 0 bases; junction bases outside the gene matches: 3. Germline-derived CDR1 and CDR2 are LGHNA and YNFKEQ. The DNA of the CDR3 is TGTGCCAGCAGCCAAGCACAGGGGAGCTCCTACGAGCAGTACTTC. It codes for CASSQAQGSSYEQYF.

This clone was found a few times. The chain carries TRBV5-4 and TRBJ2-7; 14 bases agree with TRBD2. CDR3 size: 17 residues. After removal of 2 bases from V and 5 bases from J, the junction contained 9 bases not matched to a gene. Germline CDR1 is SGHNT and CDR2 is YYREEE (reference sequence). CDR3 DNA sequence: TGTGCCAGCAGCTTCGGGACTAGCGGGGGCTTCCCCAACGAGCAGTACTTC. Protein sequence: CASSFGTSGGFPNEQYF.

This clone was picked up a small number of times. This rearrangement joins TRBV10-3 to TRBJ2-6; maybe TRBD1 (6 bases). Trimming removed 4 bases from V and 2 bases from J, with 9 bases in between. The CDR3 is 15 amino acids. Germline lookup yields CDR1 ENHRY and CDR2 SYGVKD. DNA of the CDR3: TGTGCCATCAGTGGAGGGACACCTGGGGCCAACGTCCTGACTTTC. It encodes CAISGGTPGANVLTF.

This chain links TRBV19 with TRBJ2-3; 7 bases map to TRBD1. Looked up from germline, CDR1 is LNHDA and CDR2 is SQIVND (reference sequence). V lost 4 bases, J lost 4 bases, and 5 bases stayed unmatched. There are 14 residues in the CDR3. CDR3 protein: CASSKDRVSDTQYF. The DNA of the CDR3 is TGTGCCAGTAGTAAAGACAGGGTCTCAGATACGCAGTATTTT.

This clone was recorded only once. The junction shows a germline mismatch at one end, possibly a read error. This chain uses TRBV29-1 with TRBJ2-3; D perhaps matches TRBD2 (5 bases). The CDR3 sequence is 14 residues long. The V gene's germline CDR1 is SQVTM and CDR2 ANQGSEA. The CDR3 region has the DNA TGCAGCGTTGGGGTGGGAGCCAGCACAGATGCGCAGTATTTT. Residues: CSVGVGASTDAQYF.

The chain is built from TRBV18 and TRBJ2-5; 7 positions match TRBD1. The CDR3 is 15 residues long. Trimming at V came to 5 bases and at J to 2 bases, leaving 8 bases not matched to a gene. From germline, CDR1 is KGHSH and CDR2 LQKENI. CDR3 protein: CASSYRGTAQETQYF. CDR3 nucleotide sequence: TGTGCCAGCTCATACAGAGGGACAGCTCAAGAGACCCAGTACTTC.

This clone was detected only once. The genes are TRBV30 and TRBJ1-4, with D possibly being TRBD1 (6 bases). Germline V lookup: CDR1 GTSNPN, CDR2 SVGIG (reference sequence). The CDR3 contains 13 residues. The V and J ends lost 5 bases and 2 bases respectively, with 9 bases between them. The CDR3 here is CAWATGTNEKLFF. CDR3 nucleotide sequence: TGTGCCTGGGCCACAGGGACTAATGAAAAACTGTTTTTT.

This clone was seen only a few times. The V call is TRBV29-1, the J call TRBJ2-1; 7 bases are shared with TRBD2. The germline CDR1 and CDR2 sequences are SQVTM and ANQGSEA. The CDR3 has 13 amino acids. Germline trimming cut 3 bases from V and 8 bases from J; bases unmatched to any gene: 7. The CDR3 spells CSVDLGRIYEQFF. The DNA of the CDR3 is TGCAGCGTTGATCTCGGGAGGATTTATGAGCAGTTCTTC.

This clone was found a few times. The genes are TRBV7-9 and TRBJ2-1, with 8 bases lining up with TRBD2. The V gene end was trimmed by 4 bases and the J gene end by 5 bases; junction bases not matched to a gene: 10. Germline V gene sequence: CDR1 SEHNR, CDR2 FQNEAQ (reference sequence). The CDR3 loop spans 16 amino acids. The DNA for the CDR3 is TGTGCCAGCAGCTGGGAAGGCGGGAGGACCAACAATGAGCAGTTCTTC. Translating it yields CASSWEGGRTNNEQFF. Full variable domain (remainder filled in from reference TRBV7-9 and TRBJ2-1): DTGVSQNPRHKITKRGQNVTFRCDPISEHNRLYWYRQTLGQGPEFLTYFQNEAQLEKSRLLSDRFSAERPKGSFSTLEIQRTEQGDSAMYLCASSWEGGRTNNEQFFGPGTRLTVL.